This T cell receptor beta chain was obtained from a study of HIV-infected patients and healthy controls. Points from the study as a whole: Eight alpha and eight beta V genes differed significantly in mean usage between HIV-infected patients and controls.

With respect to this clonotype: Its antigen is currently unknown.

The repertoire came from unfractionated whole blood and reflected all unsorted peripheral T cells. Alpha and beta constant-region primers primed reverse transcription of 400 to 500 ng RNA. Using multiplexing indices, alpha and beta chain libraries were generated apart by chain-specific third strand synthesis. One entry per CDR3 protein results from TCRdb running MiXCR on the 5' RACE reads. In the table there are some 15,000 distinct CDR3 sequences, 9.4% of which are singletons. Germline V gene lookup returns CDR1 MDHEN and CDR2 SYDVKM. V lost 10 bases and J 2 bases, leaving 12 bases between the germline ends. The CDR3 covers 12 residues.

The rearrangement links TRBV28 to TRBJ2-7; TRBD2 might be the D (5 bases). Sequencing used blood. The clonotype originates from an adult in good health. The CDR3 is CATEGAAYEQYF. For the CDR3, the DNA is TGTGCCACCGAGGGAGCTGCCTACGAGCAGTACTTC.